The 20 T cell receptor beta chains reported below all come from one sample, sequenced in a study of blood T cell repertoires in COVID-19. Only in-frame clones appear in the TCRdb table, and some are missing; sequencing was by immunoSEQ multiplex PCR. The sample lists roughly 120,000 clones, around 83% seen once, with around 5.5% in the top ten. The specimen was peripheral blood. These receptors were taken from a woman aged 60-75 years with COVID-19, enrolled during active disease.

The chain combines TRBV7-6 with TRBJ2-7; TRBD1 matches at 9 bases. The CDR3 spans 17 residues. Germline V gives CDR1 SGHVS, CDR2 FNYEAQ. With 1 base clipped from V and 5 bases from J, the junction kept 12 bases outside the gene matches. This CDR3 is CASSLVGDLDRGDEQYF. CDR3 nucleotide sequence: TGTGCCAGCAGCTTAGTAGGGGACCTAGACAGGGGGGACGAGCAGTACTTC.

The chain combines TRBV21-1 with TRBJ1-4; the DNA was not compared with TRBD1, the D call given in the table. TRBV21-1 is a known pseudogene. The CDR3 consists of 14 residues. The CDR3 bases are TGTGCCGGCCAAGACAGGGCCGGAAATGAAAAACTGTTTTTT. This codes for CAGQDRAGNEKLFF.

V and J are TRBV5-4 and TRBJ2-2; tentatively, D is TRBD1 (6 bases). Germline V gene data show CDR1 as SGHNT and CDR2 as YYREEE (reference sequence). This CDR3 contains 15 residues. V lost 4 bases to trimming and J lost 1 base, with 11 bases between them. CDR3 DNA sequence: TGTGCCAGCAGCCTTCAGGACAGGAACACCGGGGAGCTGTTTTTT. Its protein product is CASSLQDRNTGELFF.

This chain joins TRBV19 and TRBJ1-3; D gene unclear. This CDR3 comprises 14 residues. From germline, CDR1 is LNHDA and CDR2 SQIVND (reference sequence). V lost 3 bases and J lost 2, with 8 bases in between. The CDR3 DNA reads TGTGCCAGTAGTATGCGGAATGCTGGAAACACCATATATTTT. This encodes CASSMRNAGNTIYF.

The chain is built from TRBV4-2 and TRBJ2-3; 9 nucleotides agree with TRBD2. CDR3 length: 17 residues. Germline assignment: CDR1 LGHNA and CDR2 YNFKEQ. Germline trimming cut 4 bases from V and 4 bases from J; bases unmatched to any gene: 12. This CDR3 reads CASSLLNSGGGSDTQYF. The CDR3 coding sequence is TGTGCCAGCAGCCTTCTGAATAGCGGGGGTGGGTCAGATACGCAGTATTTT.

This chain joins TRBV27 and TRBJ2-7; possible D gene TRBD1, 6 bases. Trimming cost V 2 bases and J 4 bases, with 12 bases left between them. Germline V lookup: CDR1 MNHEY, CDR2 SMNVEV (reference sequence). There are 14 residues in the CDR3. CDR3 amino acids: CASSLKLQGYEQYF. CDR3 nucleotide sequence: TGTGCCAGCAGTTTAAAGTTGCAGGGGTACGAGCAGTACTTC.

The chain combines TRBV10-3 with TRBJ1-2; a weak D match, TRBD1 (5 bases). Per germline, CDR1 ENHRY and CDR2 SYGVKD. V was trimmed by 6 bases and J by 4 bases, leaving 12 bases between them. This CDR3 is built from 13 residues. CDR3 sequence: CAIRPGLLYGYTF. CDR3 DNA sequence: TGTGCCATCAGGCCGGGACTTCTCTATGGCTACACCTTC.

The V gene is TRBV5-1, the J gene TRBJ2-7; D is possibly TRBD1 (5 bases). Germline values: CDR1 SGHRS, CDR2 YFSETQ. Between the trimmed V and J ends, which lost 0 bases and 3 bases, there was a span of 10 bases. The CDR3 has 14 residues. The CDR3 DNA sequence: TGCGCCAGCAGCTTGGTACAGGTGAACTACGAGCAGTACTTC. Translating gives CASSLVQVNYEQYF.

The chain employs TRBV30 and TRBJ1-5, with D possibly matching TRBD1 (5 bases). The V gene's germline CDR1 is GTSNPN and CDR2 SVGIG (reference sequence). Trimming pared 5 bases from V and 2 bases from J, leaving 13 bases between. CDR3 size: 14 residues. CDR3 sequence reads: CAWGPRVGNQPQHF. CDR3 nucleotide sequence: TGTGCCTGGGGACCCAGGGTGGGCAATCAGCCCCAGCATTTT.

In its sample, this clone was seen a few times. CDR3 sequence reads: CASTRTAGDGYTF. Here the CDR3 DNA reads TGTGCCAGCACCAGGACAGCCGGCGATGGCTACACCTTC. The chain employs TRBV6-5 and TRBJ1-2, with a weak D call TRBD1 (6 bases). This CDR3 is 13 amino acids long. The germline gives CDR1 MNHEY, CDR2 SVGAGI. Trimming left V 7 bases short and J 6 bases short, with 15 bases between.

The chain has TRBV6-2 or TRBV6-3 and TRBJ2-1, with D possibly being TRBD2 (6 bases). CDR3 length equals 15 residues. Germline V gene data show CDR1 as MNHEY and CDR2 as SVGEGT. V was shortened by 2 bases and J by 7 bases, with 15 bases between the two germline ends. CDR3 DNA sequence: TGTGCCAGCAGTTACCGCGGGGCCCCGTGGAATGAGCAGTTCTTC. It is translated as CASSYRGAPWNEQFF.

This clone was observed once. The chain has TRBV10-1 and TRBJ2-3; D gene uncertain. This CDR3 is 12 amino acids long. Trimming cost V 3 bases and J 3 bases, with 4 bases left between them. Germline V CDR1 and CDR2: WNHNN, SYGVQD (reference sequence). In DNA, the CDR3 is TGCGCCAGCAGTGATCGGACAGATACGCAGTATTTT. It yields the protein CASSDRTDTQYF.

The chain combines TRBV7-2 with TRBJ1-5; 7 positions match TRBD1. This CDR3 has 15 residues. Germline CDR1 and CDR2: SGHTA and FQGNSA. The J segment lost 4 bases and the V segment lost 5 bases, leaving 8 bases of the junction unmatched. DNA of the CDR3: TGTGCCAGCAGCCCCCAGGGGGGTGAGAATCAGCCCCAGCATTTT. Protein product: CASSPQGGENQPQHF.

This rearrangement joins TRBV28 to TRBJ1-1; TRBD1 matches 10 bases. Trimming took 6 bases from V and 5 from J; bases not matched to a gene: 3. The CDR3 is made up of 13 amino acids. Germline CDR1 and CDR2: MDHEN and SYDVKM. CDR3 coding DNA: TGTGCCAGCAGAGGACAGGGGGAGACTGAAGCTTTCTTT. Residues: CASRGQGETEAFF.

The V and J genes are TRBV7-6 and TRBJ1-2; D might be TRBD1 (5 bases). V was clipped by 3 bases and J by 6 bases, with 32 bases between them. Germline CDR1 and CDR2: SGHVS and FNYEAQ. The CDR3 is 20 residues long. CDR3 loop: CASSFSTGWGRQSISDGYTF. In DNA, the CDR3 is TGTGCCAGCAGCTTCTCTACGGGCTGGGGGAGGCAGTCGATTTCGGATGGCTACACCTTC. Combining the CDR3 with reference TRBV7-6 and TRBJ1-2 gives the whole variable domain GAGVSQSPRYKVTKRGQDVALRCDPISGHVSLYWYRQALGQGPEFLTYFNYEAQQDKSGLPNDRFSAERPEGSISTLTIQRTEQRDSAMYRCASSFSTGWGRQSISDGYTFGSGTRLTVV.

The V call is TRBV5-8, the J call TRBJ2-7, with D uncertain. The germline gives CDR1 SGHTS, CDR2 YDEGEE. V was trimmed by 2 bases and J by 2 bases, leaving 8 bases between them. The CDR3 extends over 13 amino acids. CDR3 nucleotides: TGTGCCAGCAGCTTCGACACCACCTACGAGCAGTACTTC. Residues: CASSFDTTYEQYF.

The V gene is TRBV10-3, the J gene TRBJ1-4, with a possible D match to TRBD1 (5 bases). From germline, CDR1 is ENHRY and CDR2 SYGVKD. The germline V and J ends were trimmed by 5 bases and 6 bases, with 13 bases remaining between them. The CDR3 length is 14 residues. The DNA of the CDR3 is TGTGCCATCAGTCCTCGGCCGGGGGATGAAAAACTGTTTTTT. Amino acids: CAISPRPGDEKLFF.

The chain carries TRBV18 and TRBJ1-1, with D unclear. The germline V and J ends were trimmed by 4 bases and 0 bases, with 15 bases remaining between them. The V gene's germline CDR1 is KGHSH and CDR2 LQKENI. CDR3 length: 16 residues. The CDR3 reads CASSLGLGSLNTEAFF. CDR3 bases: TGTGCCAGCTCACTGGGCCTGGGCAGCTTGAACACTGAAGCTTTCTTT.

Of note for this clone: A junction end diverges from the germline sequence, so it may reflect a read error. This sequence joins TRBV2 and TRBJ2-2; a weak D match, TRBD1 (6 bases). The germline V gene encodes CDR1 SNHLY and CDR2 FYNNEI. The CDR3 totals 13 residues. The CDR3 loop reads CASSQGNAGELFF. DNA for the CDR3: TGTGCCAGCAGTCAGGGGAACGCCGGGGAGCTGTTTTTT.

J is TRBJ1-4 and V is TRBV5-6, with D perhaps TRBD1 (6 bases). Trimming cost V 0 bases and J 7 bases, with 13 bases left between them. Germline V gene data show CDR1 as SGHDT and CDR2 as YYEEEE. The CDR3 extends over 15 amino acids. The CDR3 sequence is CASSLGFGRGEKLFF. In DNA, the CDR3 is TGTGCCAGCAGCTTGGGATTCGGCAGGGGTGAAAAACTGTTTTTT.